Detailed here is one T cell receptor beta chain. Methods used by the authors: Reference gene primer amplification in the assay estimated nucleated cell counts. Here immunoSEQ multiplex PCR was the method, and the copy in TCRdb shows in-frame clones only, minus some. V and J calls and clone size are as listed in that table; D and trimming were resolved from the DNA. The sample comprises fewer than 350,000 clones, 89% of which are singletons, and 1.7% rests with the top ten. The CDR3 sequence is 17 residues long. Germline CDR1 MGHRA, CDR2 YSYEKL. The junction had 8 bases not matched to a gene; V was cut back by 1 base and J by 6 bases. This specimen comes from a study of blood T cell repertoires in COVID-19.

The sequence came from a woman between 40 and 55 years old who had recovered from COVID-19. Sequencing was carried out using PBMCs or T cells enriched from blood (not recorded which). The J gene is TRBJ1-5, the V gene TRBV4-1; 11 bases are shared with TRBD1. The CDR3 DNA is TGCGCCAGCAGCCAAGGGGGGACAGGGGGGCTAGGTCAGCCCCAGCATTTT. This gives the protein CASSQGGTGGLGQPQHF.